The rows below give T cell receptor beta chains drawn from one sample of a study of cytomegalovirus exposure and HLA in healthy donors. TCRdb keeps only in-frame clones here, not all; method: immunoSEQ multiplex PCR. Of 220,000 or so clones detected, more than 75% appear once; the ten largest clones hold around 3%. The sequenced sample was PBMCs. The receptors shown here come from a woman aged 35 to 49 in good health and CMV-seronegative. CDR3s leave out the opening cysteine and the closing phenylalanine or tryptophan. Each record gives: V gene, CDR3 length, J gene, CDR3 protein.

V gene: TRBV7-9; CDR3 length: 14; J gene: TRBJ1-4; CDR3 protein: ASSLGLGQGNEKLF
V gene: TRBV7-9; CDR3 length: 11; J gene: TRBJ1-2; CDR3 protein: ASSTSTGYGYT
V gene: TRBV25-1; CDR3 length: 10; J gene: TRBJ1-2; CDR3 protein: ASSLLNYGYT
V gene: TRBV7-3; CDR3 length: 13; J gene: TRBJ2-5; CDR3 protein: ASSLTGSYQETQY
V gene: TRBV9; CDR3 length: 13; J gene: TRBJ2-3; CDR3 protein: ASSVGPGEADTQY
V gene: TRBV7-2; CDR3 length: 10; J gene: TRBJ1-5; CDR3 protein: ASSRGVWPQH
V gene: TRBV9; CDR3 length: 15; J gene: TRBJ2-6; CDR3 protein: ASSVIPGGRGANVLT
V gene: TRBV4-1; CDR3 length: 13; J gene: TRBJ1-3; CDR3 protein: ASSQARESGNTIY
V gene: TRBV7-7; CDR3 length: 12; J gene: TRBJ2-1; CDR3 protein: ASSAAGPYNEQF
V gene: TRBV19; CDR3 length: 13; J gene: TRBJ2-7; CDR3 protein: ASSMDASAYYEQY
V gene: TRBV27; CDR3 length: 13; J gene: TRBJ2-7; CDR3 protein: ASSTVAGPSYEQY
V gene: TRBV5-1; CDR3 length: 13; J gene: TRBJ2-5; CDR3 protein: ASSVLAGESETQY
V gene: TRBV19; CDR3 length: 11; J gene: TRBJ1-1; CDR3 protein: ASSSGGNTEAF
V gene: TRBV14; CDR3 length: 13; J gene: TRBJ2-1; CDR3 protein: ASSTLAGLDNEQF
V gene: TRBV4-2; CDR3 length: 17; J gene: TRBJ2-6; CDR3 protein: ASSQELQRVFSGANVLT
V gene: TRBV6-1; CDR3 length: 11; J gene: TRBJ1-2; CDR3 protein: ASNGLNNYGYT
V gene: TRBV6-4; CDR3 length: 10; J gene: TRBJ1-1; CDR3 protein: ASRWRGTEAF
V gene: TRBV7-2; CDR3 length: 15; J gene: TRBJ2-3; CDR3 protein: ASGQGLAGGGRDTQY
V gene: TRBV19; CDR3 length: 12; J gene: TRBJ2-3; CDR3 protein: ASRDRGGADTQY
V gene: TRBV28; CDR3 length: 15; J gene: TRBJ2-7; CDR3 protein: ASIPAWDSHFGGEQY
V gene: TRBV27; CDR3 length: 12; J gene: TRBJ1-2; CDR3 protein: ASISNDLRGGYT
V gene: TRBV12-5; CDR3 length: 12; J gene: TRBJ2-1; CDR3 protein: ASGLGAQRNEQF
V gene: TRBV10-2; CDR3 length: 12; J gene: TRBJ2-1; CDR3 protein: ASSESVWTSEQF
V gene: TRBV7-9; CDR3 length: 11; J gene: TRBJ2-5; CDR3 protein: ASSLEQVTAQY
V gene: TRBV7-2; CDR3 length: 11; J gene: TRBJ1-3; CDR3 protein: ASSHGSGNTIY
V gene: TRBV6-6; CDR3 length: 12; J gene: TRBJ2-5; CDR3 protein: ASRTAGLQETQY
V gene: TRBV20-1; CDR3 length: 9; J gene: TRBJ2-7; CDR3 protein: SATAGHEQY
V gene: TRBV19; CDR3 length: 14; J gene: TRBJ1-5; CDR3 protein: ASSIGDRGHNQPQH
V gene: TRBV4-1; CDR3 length: 13; J gene: TRBJ2-5; CDR3 protein: ASSQGTGTWETQY
V gene: TRBV7-3; CDR3 length: 11; J gene: TRBJ1-2; CDR3 protein: ASSPGQGNGYT
V gene: TRBV6-5; CDR3 length: 13; J gene: TRBJ1-5; CDR3 protein: ASRRQGADNQPQH
V gene: TRBV6-6; CDR3 length: 14; J gene: TRBJ2-7; CDR3 protein: ASSYDGTLPSYEQY
V gene: TRBV10-3; CDR3 length: 16; J gene: TRBJ2-3; CDR3 protein: AISQGGTSGSSTDTQY
V gene: TRBV27; CDR3 length: 10; J gene: TRBJ1-2; CDR3 protein: AIRTANYGYT
V gene: TRBV6-6; CDR3 length: 11; J gene: TRBJ1-1; CDR3 protein: ASTLLGGTEAF
V gene: TRBV7-2; CDR3 length: 14; J gene: TRBJ2-1; CDR3 protein: ASSSSGTAPYNEQF
V gene: TRBV9; CDR3 length: 13; J gene: TRBJ2-7; CDR3 protein: ASSVNPTGVYEQY
V gene: TRBV2; CDR3 length: 11; J gene: TRBJ2-5; CDR3 protein: ASSEVARETQY
V gene: TRBV4-2; CDR3 length: 13; J gene: TRBJ1-2; CDR3 protein: ASSQGDSGPYGYT
V gene: TRBV10-3; CDR3 length: 11; J gene: TRBJ2-7; CDR3 protein: AISVAGVNEQY
V gene: TRBV18; CDR3 length: 11; J gene: TRBJ1-2; CDR3 protein: ASSPLDSRGYT
V gene: TRBV2; CDR3 length: 12; J gene: TRBJ1-5; CDR3 protein: ASSDGQGTQPQH
V gene: TRBV9; CDR3 length: 12; J gene: TRBJ2-7; CDR3 protein: ASSGLSSLSEQY
V gene: TRBV27; CDR3 length: 12; J gene: TRBJ2-1; CDR3 protein: ASRSLGVYNEQF
V gene: TRBV30; CDR3 length: 14; J gene: TRBJ1-4; CDR3 protein: AWSGDIQGGNEKLF
V gene: TRBV6-5; CDR3 length: 13; J gene: TRBJ1-3; CDR3 protein: ASSLGGTAPHTIY
V gene: TRBV18; CDR3 length: 11; J gene: TRBJ2-7; CDR3 protein: ASSTGVPGEQY
V gene: TRBV18; CDR3 length: 14; J gene: TRBJ2-1; CDR3 protein: ASSPRGLAGGYEQF
V gene: TRBV5-1; CDR3 length: 12; J gene: TRBJ1-2; CDR3 protein: ASSPDDMNYGYT
V gene: TRBV4-1; CDR3 length: 12; J gene: TRBJ2-2; CDR3 protein: ASGGPQGTGELF
V gene: TRBV11-2; CDR3 length: 13; J gene: TRBJ2-7; CDR3 protein: ASSLEWGGSDEQY
V gene: TRBV7-8; CDR3 length: 15; J gene: TRBJ2-3; CDR3 protein: ASSYSERAPRKDTQY
V gene: TRBV12-5; CDR3 length: 12; J gene: TRBJ2-1; CDR3 protein: ASTSETRGNEQF
V gene: TRBV7-3; CDR3 length: 13; J gene: TRBJ2-7; CDR3 protein: ASSWGPGANNEQY
V gene: TRBV6-5; CDR3 length: 12; J gene: TRBJ2-2; CDR3 protein: ASSPGLAGGELF
V gene: TRBV7-9; CDR3 length: 13; J gene: TRBJ1-1; CDR3 protein: ASSLDGQGYTEAF
V gene: TRBV19; CDR3 length: 14; J gene: TRBJ1-4; CDR3 protein: ASSSARQAANEKLF